These 15 T cell receptor beta chains came from one sample sequenced in a study of T-cell reconstitution after alpha-beta-depleted transplantation in children. Library preparation (for TCRbeta) was performed with unique molecular identifiers. TCRdb analysed the PCR reads with MiXCR anew, one entry per CDR3 protein. The sample includes approximately 1,000,000 distinct CDR3 sequences, under 30% of them seen just once. Here the sequenced sample was PBMCs, mostly from graft donor cells, taken 360 days after TCRalphabeta/CD19-depleted stem cell transplant. These receptors came from a boy under two years old who had a stem cell transplant for SCID, so the T cells may come from the graft donor.

The chain recombines TRBV3-1 with TRBJ2-2; D gene unclear. The ends were cut back, 0 bases at V and 5 bases at J, with 7 bases in the middle. Germline V gives CDR1 LGHDT, CDR2 YNNKEL (reference sequence). The CDR3 extends over 14 amino acids. The DNA of the CDR3 is TGTGCCAGCAGCCAAGAAGTGACGACCGGGGAGCTGTTTTTT. Its protein is CASSQEVTTGELFF.

This clonotype was seen a few times. J is TRBJ2-7 and V is TRBV9, with TRBD1 matching 8 bases. CDR1 and CDR2 from the germline V gene are SGDLS and YYNGEE. With 2 bases clipped from V and 7 bases from J, the junction kept 11 bases outside the gene matches. This CDR3 contains 15 residues. The CDR3 region has the DNA TGTGCCAGCAGCGTGGGACAGGTGGCCGAGGGGGAGCAGTACTTC. Protein sequence: CASSVGQVAEGEQYF.

This clonotype has only one observation. This chain links TRBV28 with TRBJ1-5; D is undetermined. CDR3 size: 16 residues. CDR1 and CDR2 (germline): MDHEN, SYDVKM. Trimming took 3 bases from V and 6 from J, leaving 18 bases between them. CDR3 amino acids: CASSFPPVPWGQPQHF. As DNA, the CDR3 is TGTGCCAGCAGTTTCCCGCCGGTTCCGTGGGGTCAGCCCCAGCATTTT.

This chain uses TRBV20-1 with TRBJ2-2, with TRBD2 matching 8 bases. The CDR3 covers 16 residues. The germline gives CDR1 DFQATT, CDR2 SNEGSKA (reference sequence). In DNA form, the CDR3 reads TGCCGAGCGGGGGAGGAGGGCATCGGAGTAGGCGGGGAGCTGTTTTTT. It yields the protein CRAGEEGIGVGGELFF.

The chain carries TRBV20-1 and TRBJ1-5, with 8 bases that match TRBD1. The V gene's germline CDR1 is DFQATT and CDR2 SNEGSKA (reference sequence). The junction had 10 bases not matched to a gene; V was cut back by 0 bases and J by 9 bases. This CDR3 spans 15 amino acids. CDR3 bases: TGCAGTGCTAGAGATTTCACAGGGGGTCCTGGGCCCCAGCATTTT. It encodes CSARDFTGGPGPQHF.

A few counts support this clonotype. Here the CDR3 DNA reads TGTGCCAGCAGTCCCAGACTCTCAGCCAAAAACATTCAGTACTTC. Its translation: CASSPRLSAKNIQYF. The chain joins TRBV12-3 or TRBV12-4 to TRBJ2-4; D unresolved. This CDR3 is built from 15 residues. The V end lost 5 bases, the J end lost 0 bases, and 11 bases lay between the germline ends.

CDR3 in amino acids: CAISQVGAGAQVRNTQYF. In DNA, the CDR3 is TGTGCCATCAGTCAGGTGGGAGCGGGGGCCCAGGTGAGAAATACGCAGTATTTT. The chain uses TRBV10-3 and TRBJ2-3; 8 bases fit TRBD2. This CDR3 has 18 amino acids. Trimming removed 5 bases from V and 7 bases from J; junction bases left unmatched: 20. Germline loops: CDR1 ENHRY, CDR2 SYGVKD.

The gene calls are TRBV5-1 and TRBJ2-3; D remains ambiguous. The V and J ends lost 0 bases and 2 bases respectively, with 10 bases between them. The CDR3 has 15 amino acids. Germline V gene data show CDR1 as SGHRS and CDR2 as YFSETQ. CDR3 amino acids: CASSLETPYTDTQYF. In DNA, the CDR3 is TGCGCCAGCAGCTTGGAGACACCATACACAGATACGCAGTATTTT.

In this sample, this clonotype turned up a few times. As DNA, the CDR3 is TGTGCCAGCAGCTTGCCACGGGCGTCCTACGAGCAGTACTTC. Translated: CASSLPRASYEQYF. The chain links TRBV5-6 to TRBJ2-7; D is unclear. V lost 1 base, J lost 1 base, and 9 bases lay in between. The CDR3 has 14 residues. The germline V gene has CDR1 SGHDT and CDR2 YYEEEE.

In this sample, this clonotype turned up a few times. The chain joins TRBV5-1 to TRBJ2-1, with 8 bases matching TRBD2. Germline assignment: CDR1 SGHRS and CDR2 YFSETQ. J lost 8 bases, V lost 2 bases, and 6 bases had no gene match. The CDR3 extends over 14 amino acids. For the CDR3, the DNA is TGCGCCAGCAGCTTCGAGGACGGGAGGGATGAGCAGTTCTTC. Protein sequence: CASSFEDGRDEQFF.

The rearrangement joins TRBV14 to TRBJ2-1, with unresolved D. Germline lookup yields CDR1 SGHDN and CDR2 FVKESK. V lost 1 base to trimming and J lost 4 bases, with 11 bases between them. The CDR3 has 15 residues. CDR3 sequence reads: CASSQAPVGYNEQFF. CDR3 sequence (DNA): TGTGCCAGCAGCCAAGCCCCAGTCGGTTACAATGAGCAGTTCTTC.

The chain links TRBV11-1 to TRBJ2-1, with D uncertain. V was cut by 0 bases and J by 5 bases, with 29 bases left in between. This CDR3 contains 21 residues. The germline CDR1 and CDR2 sequences are SGHAT and FQDESV (reference sequence). The CDR3 bases are TGTGCCAGCAGCTTAGCGCACCGTGGACCAAACAGTCCGTTTTACGACAATGAGCAGTTCTTC. Translated: CASSLAHRGPNSPFYDNEQFF.

CDR3 coding DNA: TGTGCCAGCAGCGTCACAAAGGGGGCCCTTTATACCTGTGAAGCTTTCTTT. Its translation is CASSVTKGALYTCEAFF. The chain couples TRBV9 to TRBJ1-1; the match to TRBD1 covers 7 bases. The germline gives CDR1 SGDLS, CDR2 YYNGEE. Trimming cost V 2 bases and J 7 bases; bases outside gene matches: 17. This CDR3 contains 17 residues.

CDR3 nucleotide sequence: TGTGCCAGCAGTTTGACACAGGGAGTTGGCTACACCTTC. Its translation: CASSLTQGVGYTF. The chain employs TRBV12-3 or TRBV12-4 and TRBJ1-2, with D maybe TRBD1 (6 bases). This CDR3 is 13 amino acids long. Trimming removed 3 bases from V and 7 bases from J, with 12 bases in between.

The genes are TRBV7-9 and TRBJ1-5; D gene unclear. Germline V lookup: CDR1 SEHNR, CDR2 FQNEAQ (reference sequence). The CDR3 is 14 residues long. The V end lost 5 bases, the J end lost 3 bases, and 11 bases lay between the germline ends. CDR3 DNA sequence: TGTGCCAGCAGCCACAGCGGTTACAATCAGCCCCAGCATTTT. Translation gives CASSHSGYNQPQHF.